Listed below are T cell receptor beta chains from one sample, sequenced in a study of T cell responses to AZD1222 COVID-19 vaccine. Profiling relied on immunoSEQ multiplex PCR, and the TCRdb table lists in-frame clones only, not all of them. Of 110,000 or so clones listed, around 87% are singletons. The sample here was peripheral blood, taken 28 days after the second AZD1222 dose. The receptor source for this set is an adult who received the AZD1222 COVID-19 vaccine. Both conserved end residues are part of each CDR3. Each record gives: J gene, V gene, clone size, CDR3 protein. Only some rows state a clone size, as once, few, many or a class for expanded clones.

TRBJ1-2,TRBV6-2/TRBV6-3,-,CASSEKQSPYGYTF
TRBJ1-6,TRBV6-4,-,CASSDQGWGSPLHF
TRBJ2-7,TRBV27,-,CASTQGASYEQYF
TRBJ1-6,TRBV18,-,CASSPPGEDNSPLHF
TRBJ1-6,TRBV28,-,CASSNRDNSYNSPLHF
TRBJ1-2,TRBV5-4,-,CASSQSRDSYGYTF
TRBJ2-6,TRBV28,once,CASSLPQGAGSGANVLTF
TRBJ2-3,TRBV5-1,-,CASRMGDTQYF
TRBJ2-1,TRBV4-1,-,CASRAKLGPRTYNEQFF
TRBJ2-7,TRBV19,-,CASSDRSYEQYF
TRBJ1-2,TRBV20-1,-,CSASPGYGYTF
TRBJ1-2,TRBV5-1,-,CASSLEDPRVYGYTF
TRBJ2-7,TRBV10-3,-,CAISISGIVYEQYF
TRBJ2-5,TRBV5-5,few,CASSLGGKETQYF
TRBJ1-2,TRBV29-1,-,CSATPGQGTDGYTF
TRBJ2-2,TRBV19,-,CASSTIPTENTGELFF
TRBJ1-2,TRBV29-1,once,CSVEEKGYTF
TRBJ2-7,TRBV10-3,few,CAISKPGARYEQYF